What follows is one T cell receptor beta chain and its context. This specimen belongs to a study of OX40 agonist ivuxolimab in advanced cancers. V gave up 8 bases and J gave up 0 bases; unmatched junction bases: 7. Germline loops: CDR1 MNHNY, CDR2 SVGAGI (reference sequence). The CDR3 is 14 residues long. Profiling relied on immunoSEQ multiplex PCR, and the TCRdb table lists in-frame clones only, not all of them. The sample holds approximately 70,000 clones, 75% to 90% seen once. The chain has TRBV6-6 and TRBJ2-7, with TRBD1 matching over 7 bases. This sample comprised CD4+ or CD8+ T cells sorted from blood, obtained in a trial of the OX40 agonist ivuxolimab. The TCR originated in an adult with an advanced solid tumor such as melanoma, head and neck, liver or kidney cancer. The DNA for the CDR3 is TGTGCCAGCGATACAGGGGTTTACTCCTACGAGCAGTACTTC. Protein product: CASDTGVYSYEQYF.